This T cell receptor beta chain was sequenced in a study of CXCR3-negative and CXCR3-positive naive CD8 T cells. Notes on the study in general: Compared with CXCR3-negative naive cells, CXCR3-positive naive cells showed more hydrophobic TRB CDR3s.

UMI-labeled 5' RACE yielded the TRB cDNA libraries. TCRdb re-called the 5' RACE reads; every CDR3 protein appears as one record, without DNA. The sample table sets out just under 90,000 distinct CDR3 sequences. This CDR3 spans 16 amino acids. Germline V gene lookup returns CDR1 SNHLY and CDR2 FYNNEI. As to this clonotype: Antigen unknown.

The source is a human donor in good health. Some clones in this sample may be carry-over from other donors' samples. The source material was naive CXCR3+ CD8+ T cells from blood. Subset specified: CD45RO-CCR7+CD27+CD95- naive CD8+ T cells expressing CXCR3 (TNR3+). The rearrangement joins TRBV2 to TRBJ2-1; TCRdb indicates TRBD2, and absent DNA this call remains unverified. The CDR3 protein is CASSPPGIASYNEQFF.